The sequence of this T cell receptor beta chain was determined in a study of T cell changes during pregnancy in multiple sclerosis. Some clones are missing from TCRdb's copy, which holds only in-frame ones; the method was immunoSEQ multiplex PCR. The table has tens of thousands of clones, roughly nine tenths seen once. Germline lookup yields CDR1 KGHSH and CDR2 LQKENI. V lost 6 bases to trimming and J lost 2 bases; unmatched junction nucleotides: 8. The CDR3 totals 15 residues. The sequence came from a female donor in good health, serving as a control in a pregnancy study. Some clones in this sample may be carry-over from other donors' samples. The rearrangement links TRBV18 to TRBJ2-3; 7 bases agree with TRBD2. This specimen consisted of PBMCs, obtained in the first trimester of pregnancy. CDR3 sequence reads: CASSNGGLNTDTQYF. CDR3 sequence (DNA): TGTGCCAGCTCCAATGGGGGACTAAACACAGATACGCAGTATTTT.